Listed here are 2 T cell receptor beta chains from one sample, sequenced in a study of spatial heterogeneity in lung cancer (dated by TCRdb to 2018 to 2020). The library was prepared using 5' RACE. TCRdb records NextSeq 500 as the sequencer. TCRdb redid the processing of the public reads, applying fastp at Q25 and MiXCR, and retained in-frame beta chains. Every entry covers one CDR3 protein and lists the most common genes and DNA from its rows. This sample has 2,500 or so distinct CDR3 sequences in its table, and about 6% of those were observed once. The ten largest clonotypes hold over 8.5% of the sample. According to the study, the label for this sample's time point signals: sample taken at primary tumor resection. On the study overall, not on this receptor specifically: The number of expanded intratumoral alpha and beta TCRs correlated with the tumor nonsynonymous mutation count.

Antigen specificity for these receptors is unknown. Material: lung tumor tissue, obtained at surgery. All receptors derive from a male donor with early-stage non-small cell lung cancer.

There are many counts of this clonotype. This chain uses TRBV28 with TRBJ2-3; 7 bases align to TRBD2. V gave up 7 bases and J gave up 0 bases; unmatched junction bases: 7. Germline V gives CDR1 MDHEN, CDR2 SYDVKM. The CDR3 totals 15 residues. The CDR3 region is CASNGAGASTDTQYF. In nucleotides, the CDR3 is TGTGCCAGCAATGGTGCGGGAGCGAGCACAGATACGCAGTATTTT.

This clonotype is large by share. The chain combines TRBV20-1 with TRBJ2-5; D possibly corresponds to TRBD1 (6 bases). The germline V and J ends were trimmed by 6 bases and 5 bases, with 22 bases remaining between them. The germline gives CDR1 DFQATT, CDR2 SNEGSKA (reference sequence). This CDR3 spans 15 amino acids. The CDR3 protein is CSAIPLLGGRETQYF. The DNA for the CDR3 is TGCAGTGCCATACCCCTCCTAGGGGGAAGGGAGACCCAGTACTTC.